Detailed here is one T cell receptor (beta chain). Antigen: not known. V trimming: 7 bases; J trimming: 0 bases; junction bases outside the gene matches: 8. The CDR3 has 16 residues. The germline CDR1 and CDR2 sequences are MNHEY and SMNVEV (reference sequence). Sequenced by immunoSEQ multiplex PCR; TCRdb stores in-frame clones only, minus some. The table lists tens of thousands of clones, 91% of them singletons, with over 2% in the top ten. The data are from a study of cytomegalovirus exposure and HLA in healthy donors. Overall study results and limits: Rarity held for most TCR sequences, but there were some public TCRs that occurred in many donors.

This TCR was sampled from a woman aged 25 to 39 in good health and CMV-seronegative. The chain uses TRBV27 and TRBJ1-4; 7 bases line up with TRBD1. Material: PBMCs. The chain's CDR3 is CASTTSTGATNEKLFF. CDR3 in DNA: TGTGCCAGCACCACCTCAACAGGGGCAACTAATGAAAAACTGTTTTTT. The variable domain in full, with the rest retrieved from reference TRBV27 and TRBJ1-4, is EAQVTQNPRYLITVTGKKLTVTCSQNMNHEYMSWYRQDPGLGLRQIYYSMNVEVTDKGDVPEGYKVSRKEKRNFPLILESPSPNQTSLYFCASTTSTGATNEKLFFGSGTQLSVL.